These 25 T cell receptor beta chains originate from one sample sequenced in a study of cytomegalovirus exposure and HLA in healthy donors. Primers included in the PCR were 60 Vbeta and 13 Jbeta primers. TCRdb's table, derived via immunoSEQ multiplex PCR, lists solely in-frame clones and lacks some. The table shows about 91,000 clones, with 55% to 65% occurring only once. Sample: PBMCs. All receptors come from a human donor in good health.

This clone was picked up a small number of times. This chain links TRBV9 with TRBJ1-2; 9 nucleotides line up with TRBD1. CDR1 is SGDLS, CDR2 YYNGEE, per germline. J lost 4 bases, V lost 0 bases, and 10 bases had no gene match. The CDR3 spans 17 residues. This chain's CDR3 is CASSVAGTGPTTYGYTF. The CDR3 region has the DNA TGTGCCAGCAGCGTAGCCGGGACAGGGCCTACCACCTATGGCTACACCTTC.

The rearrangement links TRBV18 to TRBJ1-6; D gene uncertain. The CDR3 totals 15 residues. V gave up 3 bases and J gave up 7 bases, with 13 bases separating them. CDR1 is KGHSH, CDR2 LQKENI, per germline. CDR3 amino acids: CASSPRQPTNSPLHF. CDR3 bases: TGTGCCAGCTCACCCAGGCAGCCGACAAATTCACCCCTCCACTTT. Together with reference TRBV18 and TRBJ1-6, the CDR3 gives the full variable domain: NAGVMQNPRHLVRRRGQEARLRCSPMKGHSHVYWYRQLPEEGLKFMVYLQKENIIDESGMPKERFSAEFPKEGPSILRIQQVVRGDSAAYFCASSPRQPTNSPLHFGNGTRLTVT.

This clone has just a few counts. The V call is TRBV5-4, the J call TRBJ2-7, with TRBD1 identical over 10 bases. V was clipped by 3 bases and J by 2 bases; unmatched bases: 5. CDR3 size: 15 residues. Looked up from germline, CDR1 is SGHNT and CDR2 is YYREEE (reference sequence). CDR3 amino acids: CASSYGTGATYEQYF. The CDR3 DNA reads TGTGCCAGCAGCTACGGGACAGGGGCTACCTACGAGCAGTACTTC. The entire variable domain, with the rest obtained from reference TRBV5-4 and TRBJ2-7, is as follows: ETGVTQSPTHLIKTRGQQVTLRCSSQSGHNTVSWYQQALGQGPQFIFQYYREEENGRGNFPPRFSGLQFPNYSSELNVNALELDDSALYLCASSYGTGATYEQYFGPGTRLTVT.

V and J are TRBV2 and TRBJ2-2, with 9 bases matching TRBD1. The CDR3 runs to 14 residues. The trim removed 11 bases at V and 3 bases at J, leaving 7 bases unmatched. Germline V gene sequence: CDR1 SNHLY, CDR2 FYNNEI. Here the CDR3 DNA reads TGTGCCGGTAAACAGGGGGCGCACACCGGGGAGCTGTTTTTT. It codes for CAGKQGAHTGELFF.

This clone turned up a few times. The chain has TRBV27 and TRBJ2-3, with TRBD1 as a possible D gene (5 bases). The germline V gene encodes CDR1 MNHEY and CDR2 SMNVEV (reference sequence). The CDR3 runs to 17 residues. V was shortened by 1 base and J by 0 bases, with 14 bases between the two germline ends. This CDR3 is CASSLYRSTTSTDTQYF. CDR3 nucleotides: TGTGCCAGCAGTTTATACAGGAGTACGACTAGCACAGATACGCAGTATTTT.

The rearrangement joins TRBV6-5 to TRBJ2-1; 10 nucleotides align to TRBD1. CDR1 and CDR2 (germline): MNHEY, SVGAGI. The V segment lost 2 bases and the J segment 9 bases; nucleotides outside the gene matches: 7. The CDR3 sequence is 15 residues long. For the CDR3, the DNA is TGTGCCAGCAGTTACCTGGGACAGGGGCTTGGTGAGCAGTTCTTC. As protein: CASSYLGQGLGEQFF.

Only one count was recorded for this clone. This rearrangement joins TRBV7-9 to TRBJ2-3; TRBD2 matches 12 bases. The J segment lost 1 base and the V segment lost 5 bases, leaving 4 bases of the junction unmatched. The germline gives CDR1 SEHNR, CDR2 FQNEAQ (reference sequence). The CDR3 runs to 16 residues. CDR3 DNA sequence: TGTGCCAGCAGCCCGTGGACTAGCGGGGGCACAGATACGCAGTATTTT. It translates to CASSPWTSGGTDTQYF.

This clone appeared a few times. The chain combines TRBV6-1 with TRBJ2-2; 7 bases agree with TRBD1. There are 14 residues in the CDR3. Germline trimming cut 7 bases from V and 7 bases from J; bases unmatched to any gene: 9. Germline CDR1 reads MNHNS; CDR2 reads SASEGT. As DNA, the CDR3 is TGTGCCAGCATAACAAGTAGGGACAGCGGGGAGCTGTTTTTT. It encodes CASITSRDSGELFF.

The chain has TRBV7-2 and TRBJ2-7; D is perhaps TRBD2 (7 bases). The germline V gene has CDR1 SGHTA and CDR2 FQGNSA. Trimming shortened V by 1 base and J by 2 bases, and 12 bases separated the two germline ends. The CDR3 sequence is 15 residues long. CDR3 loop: CASSLVGGLTYEQYF. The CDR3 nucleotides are TGTGCCAGCAGCTTAGTGGGGGGGCTAACCTACGAGCAGTACTTC.

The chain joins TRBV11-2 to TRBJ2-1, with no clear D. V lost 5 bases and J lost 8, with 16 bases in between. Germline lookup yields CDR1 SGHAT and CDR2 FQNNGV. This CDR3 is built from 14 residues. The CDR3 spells CASSRQAISDEQFF. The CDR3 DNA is TGTGCCAGCAGCCGCCAAGCCATCAGCGATGAGCAGTTCTTC.

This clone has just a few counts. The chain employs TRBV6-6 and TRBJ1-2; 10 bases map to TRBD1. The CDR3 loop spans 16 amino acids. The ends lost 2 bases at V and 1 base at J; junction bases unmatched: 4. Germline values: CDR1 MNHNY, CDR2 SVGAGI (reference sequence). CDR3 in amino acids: CASSYPGTGVNYGYTF. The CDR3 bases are TGTGCCAGCAGTTACCCCGGGACAGGGGTTAACTATGGCTACACCTTC.

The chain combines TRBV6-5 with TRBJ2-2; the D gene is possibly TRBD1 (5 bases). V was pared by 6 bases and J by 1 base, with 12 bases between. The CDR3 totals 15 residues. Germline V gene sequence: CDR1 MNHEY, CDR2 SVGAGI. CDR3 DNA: TGTGCCAGCAGAACAGGCAATATGAACACCGGGGAGCTGTTTTTT. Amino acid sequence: CASRTGNMNTGELFF.

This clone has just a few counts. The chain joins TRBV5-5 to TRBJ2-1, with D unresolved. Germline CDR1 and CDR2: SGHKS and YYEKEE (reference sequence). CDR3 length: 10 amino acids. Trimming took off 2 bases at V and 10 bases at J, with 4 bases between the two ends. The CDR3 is CASSFLEQFF. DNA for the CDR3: TGTGCCAGCAGCTTCCTAGAGCAGTTCTTC.

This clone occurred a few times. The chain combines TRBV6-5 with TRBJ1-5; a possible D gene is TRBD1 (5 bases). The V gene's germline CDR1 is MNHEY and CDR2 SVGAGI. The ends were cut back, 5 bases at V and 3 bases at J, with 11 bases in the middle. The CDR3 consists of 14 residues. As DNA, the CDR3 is TGTGCCAGCAGTCCTCAGGGTCCCAATCAGCCCCAGCATTTT. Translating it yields CASSPQGPNQPQHF.

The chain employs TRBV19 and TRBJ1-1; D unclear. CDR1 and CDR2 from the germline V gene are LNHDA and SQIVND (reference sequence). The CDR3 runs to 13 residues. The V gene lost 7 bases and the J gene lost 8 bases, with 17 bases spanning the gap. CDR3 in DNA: TGTGCCAGTACCCCGTGGGAGGGAGGGGAAGCTTTCTTT. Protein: CASTPWEGGEAFF.

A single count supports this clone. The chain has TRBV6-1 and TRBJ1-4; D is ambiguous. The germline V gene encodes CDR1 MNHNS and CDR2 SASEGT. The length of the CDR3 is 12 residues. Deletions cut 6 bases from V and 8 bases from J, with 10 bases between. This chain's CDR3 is CASRRAAEKLFF. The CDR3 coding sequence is TGTGCCAGCAGGCGGGCCGCGGAAAAACTGTTTTTT.

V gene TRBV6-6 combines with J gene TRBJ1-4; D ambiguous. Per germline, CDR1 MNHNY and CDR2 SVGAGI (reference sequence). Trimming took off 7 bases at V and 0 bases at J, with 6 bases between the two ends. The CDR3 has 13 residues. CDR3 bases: TGTGCCAGCAAAGGAGCAACTAATGAAAAACTGTTTTTT. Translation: CASKGATNEKLFF.

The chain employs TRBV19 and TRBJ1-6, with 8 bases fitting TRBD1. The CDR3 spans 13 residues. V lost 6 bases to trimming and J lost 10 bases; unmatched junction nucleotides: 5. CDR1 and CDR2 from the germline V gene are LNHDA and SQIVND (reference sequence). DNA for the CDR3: TGTGCCAGTAGAATCGGACAGGGCTCACCCCTCCACTTT. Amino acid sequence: CASRIGQGSPLHF.

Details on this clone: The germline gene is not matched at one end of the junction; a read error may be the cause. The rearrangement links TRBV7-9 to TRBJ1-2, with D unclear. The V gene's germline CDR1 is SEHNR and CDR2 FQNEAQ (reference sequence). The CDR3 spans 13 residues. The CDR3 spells CASSSPRPYGYNF. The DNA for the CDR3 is TGTGCCAGCAGCTCTCCGAGGCCGTATGGCTACAACTTC.

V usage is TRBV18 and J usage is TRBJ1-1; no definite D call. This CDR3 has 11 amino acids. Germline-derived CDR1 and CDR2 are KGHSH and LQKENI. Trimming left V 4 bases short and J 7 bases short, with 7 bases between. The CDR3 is CASSQQDEAFF. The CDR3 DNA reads TGTGCCAGCTCACAGCAGGATGAAGCTTTCTTT.

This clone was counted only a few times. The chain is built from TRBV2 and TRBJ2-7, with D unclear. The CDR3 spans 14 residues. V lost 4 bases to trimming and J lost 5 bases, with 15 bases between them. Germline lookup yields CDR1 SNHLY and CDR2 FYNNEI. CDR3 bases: TGTGCCAGCAGTGCTTTGCGGAATGTTGACGAGCAGTACTTC. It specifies CASSALRNVDEQYF.

The CDR3 nucleotides read TGTGCCAGCAGCGTAGCGTCTGCAACTAATGAAAAACTGTTTTTT. As protein: CASSVASATNEKLFF. The chain joins TRBV9 to TRBJ1-4, with D hard to call. V lost 0 bases and J 0 bases, leaving 6 bases between the germline ends. This CDR3 comprises 15 residues. CDR1 SGDLS and CDR2 YYNGEE come from the germline V gene.

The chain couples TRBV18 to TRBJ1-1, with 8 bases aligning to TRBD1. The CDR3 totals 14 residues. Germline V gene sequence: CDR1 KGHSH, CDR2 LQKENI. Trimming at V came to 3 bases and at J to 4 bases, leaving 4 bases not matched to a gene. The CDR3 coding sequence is TGTGCCAGCTCACCCCGGGACAGGCGCACTGAAGCTTTCTTT. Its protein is CASSPRDRRTEAFF.

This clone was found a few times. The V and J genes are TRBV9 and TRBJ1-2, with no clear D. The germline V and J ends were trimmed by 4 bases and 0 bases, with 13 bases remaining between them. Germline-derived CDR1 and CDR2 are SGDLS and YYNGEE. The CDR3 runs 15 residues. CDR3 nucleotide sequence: TGTGCCAGCAGCCAGGCTGGTACCTCTAACTATGGCTACACCTTC. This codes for CASSQAGTSNYGYTF.

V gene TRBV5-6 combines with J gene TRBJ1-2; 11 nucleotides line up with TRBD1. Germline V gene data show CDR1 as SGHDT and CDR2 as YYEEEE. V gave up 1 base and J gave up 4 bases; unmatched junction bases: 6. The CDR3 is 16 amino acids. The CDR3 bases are TGTGCCAGCAGCTTGTATCCCGGGACAGGGGGCTATGGCTACACCTTC. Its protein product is CASSLYPGTGGYGYTF.